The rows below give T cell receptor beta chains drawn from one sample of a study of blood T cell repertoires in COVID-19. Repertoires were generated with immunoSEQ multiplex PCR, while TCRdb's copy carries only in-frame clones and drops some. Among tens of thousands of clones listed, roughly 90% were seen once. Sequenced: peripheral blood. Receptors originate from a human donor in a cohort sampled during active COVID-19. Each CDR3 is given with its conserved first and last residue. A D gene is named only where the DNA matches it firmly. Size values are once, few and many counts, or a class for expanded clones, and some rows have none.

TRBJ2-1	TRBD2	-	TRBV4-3	CASSQGSGLANEQFF
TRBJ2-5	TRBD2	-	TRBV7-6	CASSLVYVAGGPIQETQYF
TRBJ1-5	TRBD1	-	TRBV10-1	CASSLRSGTGHQPQHF
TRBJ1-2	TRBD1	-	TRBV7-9	CASLAGGYVYTF
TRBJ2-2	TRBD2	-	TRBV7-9	CAVSGGPSTGELFF
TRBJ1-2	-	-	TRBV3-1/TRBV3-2	CASSLGTGYTF
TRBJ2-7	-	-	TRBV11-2	CASSLDTANEYF
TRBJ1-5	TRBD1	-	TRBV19	CASSPPGTGFNQPQHF
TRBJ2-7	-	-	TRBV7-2	CASSFGEGRGGYEQYF
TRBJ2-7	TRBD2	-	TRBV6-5	CASSLWRGGDEQYF
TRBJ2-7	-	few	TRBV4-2	CASSQDHTGTSYEQYF
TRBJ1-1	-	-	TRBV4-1	CASSQDIGRDGNTEAFF
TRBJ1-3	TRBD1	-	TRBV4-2	CASSQGGGQGAGNTIYF
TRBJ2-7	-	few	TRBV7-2	CASSSSQTQQYF
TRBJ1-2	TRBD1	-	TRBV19	CASSHSPDRAFGYGYTF
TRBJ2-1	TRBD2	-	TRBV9	CASSAGLAGGNEQFF
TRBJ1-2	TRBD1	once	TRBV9	CASSVQRDSKYNYGYTF
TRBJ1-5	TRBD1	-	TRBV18	CASSPGTGWHQPQHF
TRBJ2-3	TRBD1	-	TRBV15	CATSNTTGADTQYF
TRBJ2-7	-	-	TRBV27	CASSFSWPSYEQYF
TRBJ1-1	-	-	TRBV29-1	CSVGTANTEAFF
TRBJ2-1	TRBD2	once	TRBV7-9	CASSLVAVGSGLASNEQFF
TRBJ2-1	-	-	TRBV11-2	CASSRWRGQVRFDEQFF
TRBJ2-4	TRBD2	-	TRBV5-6	CASSLVGLKNIQYF
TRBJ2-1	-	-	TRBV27	CASSLSNGQNNEQFF
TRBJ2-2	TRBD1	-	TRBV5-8	CASSRAWQGATGELFF
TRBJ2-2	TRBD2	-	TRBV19	CASSESGTSFGGELFF
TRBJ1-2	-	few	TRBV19	CASSRRQGGGYTF
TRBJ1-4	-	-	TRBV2	CASKKGLAGSDEKLFF
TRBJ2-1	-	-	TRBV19	CASSDGQRSYNEQFF
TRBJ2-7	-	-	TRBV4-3	CASSQVRLAKTPQYF
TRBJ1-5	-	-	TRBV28	CASCLIQGQPQHF
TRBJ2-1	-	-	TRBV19	CASRFSGYNEQFF
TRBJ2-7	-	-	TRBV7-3	CASSLSGRAAEQYF
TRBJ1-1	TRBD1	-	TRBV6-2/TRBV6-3	CASSYSLTDRGRLKPNTEAFF
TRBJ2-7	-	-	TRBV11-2	CASSPGVPFEQYF
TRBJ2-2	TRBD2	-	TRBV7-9	CASSFGSTGGTGELFF
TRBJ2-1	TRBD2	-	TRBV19	CASSLGGRSSYNEQFF